Sequencing of this T cell receptor beta chain was carried out in a study of T cells expressing NK-cell markers. TCRdb processed the 5' RACE reads again and assigns one entry to each CDR3 protein, with no DNA. The sample shows tens of thousands of distinct CDR3 sequences, and about 60% sits with its ten largest clones. CDR1 is DFQATT and CDR2 is SNEGSKA in the germline V gene (reference sequence). CDR3 length equals 11 residues. Sequencing was performed on blood T cells: a sorted CD56 or NKG2C T cell subset, CD4+ or CD8+ T cells, or bulk PBMC T cells (not recorded which). The clonotype was recovered from a woman aged 18 to 75 in good health. The V call is TRBV20-1, the J call TRBJ1-1. CDR3 amino acids: CSARLRTEAFF.